These 31 T cell receptor beta chains were all obtained from the same sample, sequenced in a study of blood T cell repertoires in COVID-19. Measured with immunoSEQ multiplex PCR; TCRdb has only the in-frame clones, and not every one. Of more than 100,000 clones listed, around 87% are singletons. The sequencing input was peripheral blood. These receptors all come from a woman aged 65 to 85 with acute or convalescent COVID-19.

J is TRBJ2-3 and V is TRBV5-1; possible D gene TRBD1, 5 bases. With 6 bases removed from V and 1 base from J, the gap between germline ends came to 18 bases. Germline values: CDR1 SGHRS, CDR2 YFSETQ. The CDR3 is 16 residues long. The CDR3 DNA follows: TGCGCCAGCAACCCCTCCCTGGGGCCTGGCACAGATACGCAGTATTTT. Protein product: CASNPSLGPGTDTQYF.

The chain combines TRBV5-1 with TRBJ1-3; D gene uncertain. Trimming removed 0 bases at V and 0 bases at J, with 10 bases between. Germline CDR1 and CDR2: SGHRS and YFSETQ. This CDR3 has 16 residues. The CDR3 DNA reads as TGCGCCAGCAGCTTGGCCACAGCCTCCTCTGGAAACACCATATATTTT. Translated, it gives CASSLATASSGNTIYF.

The V gene is TRBV4-2, the J gene TRBJ2-3; possible D gene TRBD2, 6 bases. Trimming took off 5 bases at V and 2 bases at J, with 23 bases between the two ends. The CDR3 has 18 residues. Per germline, CDR1 LGHNA and CDR2 YNFKEQ. This CDR3 reads CASSKLGYRDFDTDTQYF. Written as DNA, the CDR3 is TGTGCCAGCAGCAAACTAGGCTACCGGGACTTCGACACAGATACGCAGTATTTT.

The CDR3 loop is CASSPRQGLNTEAFF. The CDR3 nucleotides read TGTGCCAGCAGCCCACGACAGGGTCTGAACACTGAAGCTTTCTTT. The V and J genes are TRBV7-2 and TRBJ1-1; 7 bases are a match to TRBD1. Germline V gene sequence: CDR1 SGHTA, CDR2 FQGNSA. With V trimmed by 5 bases and J by 0 bases, 6 bases remained unmatched. The CDR3 is 15 residues long.

V gene TRBV24-1 combines with J gene TRBJ2-5; 11 bases line up with TRBD1. The length of the CDR3 is 16 residues. The V gene's germline CDR1 is KGHDR and CDR2 SFDVKD. Trimming cost V 2 bases and J 5 bases; bases outside gene matches: 6. The CDR3 protein is CATSDSDRGRGETQYF. CDR3 sequence (DNA): TGTGCCACCAGTGATTCGGACAGGGGGCGCGGGGAGACCCAGTACTTC.

The V call is TRBV28, the J call TRBJ2-2; TRBD1 is a possible D gene (6 bases). The CDR3 extends over 14 amino acids. Germline CDR1 is MDHEN and CDR2 is SYDVKM. With 7 bases removed from V and 2 bases from J, the gap between germline ends came to 11 bases. CDR3 sequence reads: CASNVQGNTGELFF. In DNA form, the CDR3 reads TGTGCCAGCAACGTACAGGGAAACACCGGGGAGCTGTTTTTT.

The chain joins TRBV6-2 or TRBV6-3 to TRBJ2-3; TRBD2 aligns across 13 bases. J gave up 2 bases and V 2 bases, and 7 bases lay outside the gene matches. This CDR3 spans 18 amino acids. Germline loops: CDR1 MNHEY, CDR2 SVGEGT. CDR3 in amino acids: CASSYIPGLAGVTDTQYF. The CDR3 region has the DNA TGTGCCAGCAGTTACATCCCAGGACTAGCGGGGGTCACAGATACGCAGTATTTT.

The rearrangement links TRBV6-5 to TRBJ2-5; possible D gene TRBD1, 6 bases. V lost 6 bases, J lost 4 bases, and 15 bases lay in between. Germline V gene sequence: CDR1 MNHEY, CDR2 SVGAGI. This CDR3 region has 14 residues. The CDR3, as DNA: TGTGCCAGCAGACCCCAGGGGTTCTTAGAGACCCAGTACTTC. Translation gives CASRPQGFLETQYF.

This chain uses TRBV4-2 with TRBJ2-7; a possible D gene is TRBD2 (6 bases). Per the germline V gene, CDR1 is LGHNA and CDR2 is YNFKEQ. Trimming pared 0 bases from V and 0 bases from J, leaving 12 bases between. The CDR3 runs 16 residues. The CDR3 reads CASSQEEGPSSYEQYF. The CDR3 coding sequence is TGTGCCAGCAGCCAAGAGGAGGGCCCAAGCTCCTACGAGCAGTACTTC.

The rearrangement joins TRBV30 to TRBJ2-1; no reliable D call. Trimming shortened V by 3 bases and J by 6 bases, and 15 bases separated the two germline ends. CDR1 is GTSNPN, CDR2 SVGIG, per germline (reference sequence). The CDR3 is 14 amino acids. CDR3 loop: CAWRYLDIPNEQFF. In nucleotides, the CDR3 is TGTGCCTGGAGGTACCTCGACATCCCCAATGAGCAGTTCTTC.

This clone was seen a few times. V usage is TRBV2 and J usage is TRBJ1-5; 7 nucleotides match TRBD1. Germline loops: CDR1 SNHLY, CDR2 FYNNEI. The junction had 7 bases not matched to a gene; V was cut back by 2 bases and J by 6 bases. The CDR3 is made up of 15 amino acids. The CDR3 here is CASSEWDRIGQPQHF. CDR3 bases: TGTGCCAGCAGTGAATGGGACAGAATAGGTCAGCCCCAGCATTTT.

This chain connects TRBV5-1 to TRBJ2-5; 7 bases map to TRBD1. Unmatched junction bases numbered 5, after V lost 4 bases and J lost 2 bases. Germline-derived CDR1 and CDR2 are SGHRS and YFSETQ. The CDR3 spans 14 residues. In DNA, the CDR3 is TGCGCCAGCAGCCCCCCGGGACAGCAAGAGACCCAGTACTTC. This codes for CASSPPGQQETQYF.

This chain joins TRBV2 and TRBJ2-7, with D tentatively TRBD1 (5 bases). CDR3 size: 15 residues. Trimming left V 6 bases short and J 4 bases short, with 19 bases between. Germline lookup yields CDR1 SNHLY and CDR2 FYNNEI. CDR3 amino acids: CASRLVRDNLYEQYF. In DNA, the CDR3 is TGTGCCAGCAGGCTCGTCAGGGATAACTTATACGAGCAGTACTTC.

This clone showed up just a few times. This chain connects TRBV11-1 to TRBJ1-4; 7 positions agree with TRBD1. This CDR3 is built from 13 residues. Per the germline V gene, CDR1 is SGHAT and CDR2 is FQDESV (reference sequence). The V gene end was trimmed by 5 bases and the J gene end by 8 bases; junction bases not matched to a gene: 5. The CDR3 DNA is TGTGCCAGCAGCCTCCGACAGGGAGAAAAACTGTTTTTT. Translation gives CASSLRQGEKLFF.

This chain joins TRBV3-1 (or the pseudogene TRBV3-2) and TRBJ1-3; TRBD1 matches 7 bases. CDR1 is LGHDT, CDR2 YNNKEL, per germline (reference sequence). V shed 4 bases, J shed 0 bases, and the junction held 9 bases outside the gene matches. This CDR3 is built from 17 residues. CDR3 bases: TGTGCCAGCAGCCGCGAACAGGGGCGAATCTCTGGAAACACCATATATTTT. Translation: CASSREQGRISGNTIYF.

V and J are TRBV4-1 and TRBJ1-5; D call uncertain. The germline V gene has CDR1 MGHRA and CDR2 YSYEKL. The CDR3 loop spans 15 amino acids. Trimming shortened V by 0 bases and J by 2 bases, and 8 bases separated the two germline ends. CDR3 loop: CASSQESSGNQPQHF. CDR3 bases: TGCGCCAGCAGCCAAGAATCGTCTGGCAATCAGCCCCAGCATTTT.

The chain combines TRBV5-1 with TRBJ1-1; D ambiguous. There are 13 residues in the CDR3. The V and J ends lost 0 bases and 11 bases respectively, with 14 bases between them. The germline V gene has CDR1 SGHRS and CDR2 YFSETQ. The CDR3 coding sequence is TGCGCCAGCAGCTTGGCCGGAAGCGTTTTGGCTTTCTTT. Amino acids: CASSLAGSVLAFF.

The chain links TRBV11-2 to TRBJ2-7; D unresolved. Trimming took 1 base from V and 5 from J, leaving 6 bases between them. Germline lookup yields CDR1 SGHAT and CDR2 FQNNGV. The CDR3 runs 12 residues. CDR3 bases: TGTGCCAGCAGCTTAGCCTTCGACGAGCAGTACTTC. Residues: CASSLAFDEQYF.

The V gene is TRBV5-4, the J gene TRBJ1-1; D is possibly TRBD1 (6 bases). V dropped 0 bases and J dropped 4 bases, with 13 bases sitting between them. Per the germline V gene, CDR1 is SGHNT and CDR2 is YYREEE (reference sequence). This CDR3 is built from 15 residues. The CDR3 sequence is CASSLDLGGGTEAFF. The CDR3, as DNA: TGTGCCAGCAGCTTGGACCTGGGAGGGGGCACTGAAGCTTTCTTT.

The gene calls are TRBV11-3 and TRBJ2-1; 14 bases are shared with TRBD2. J was trimmed by 15 bases and V by 0 bases; bases with no gene match: 10. This CDR3 has 16 amino acids. Per germline, CDR1 SGHNT and CDR2 YENEEA. CDR3 sequence reads: CASSLDGGTSGGRRFF. In nucleotides, the CDR3 is TGTGCCAGCAGCTTAGATGGCGGGACTAGCGGGGGAAGGAGGTTCTTC.

The rearrangement uses TRBV24-1 and TRBJ1-3, with a possible D match to TRBD1 (6 bases). V lost 2 bases, J lost 2 bases, and 6 bases lay in between. The CDR3 has 14 amino acids. In germline, CDR1 is KGHDR, CDR2 SFDVKD. The CDR3 reads CATSDSGAGNTIYF. The CDR3 DNA reads as TGTGCCACCAGTGATTCAGGGGCTGGAAACACCATATATTTT.

The chain has TRBV6-4 and TRBJ2-7; 7 bases map to TRBD1. CDR3 length: 19 amino acids. Germline trimming cut 6 bases from V and 6 bases from J; bases unmatched to any gene: 26. Germline CDR1 reads MRHNA; CDR2 reads SNTAGT. The CDR3 sequence: CASSFSQPATGTVRSEQYF. The CDR3 DNA reads TGTGCCAGCAGCTTCTCCCAGCCCGCGACCGGGACAGTCCGTTCCGAGCAGTACTTC.

The chain uses TRBV19 and TRBJ1-4; D is possibly TRBD1 (6 bases). The CDR3 runs to 14 residues. V lost 3 bases and J 6 bases, leaving 11 bases between the germline ends. Germline V gene sequence: CDR1 LNHDA, CDR2 SQIVND (reference sequence). The CDR3 bases are TGTGCCAGTAGTATTCACAGGGTGGATGAAAAACTGTTTTTT. Translated: CASSIHRVDEKLFF.

To note about this clone: Other DNA sequences from this sample encode an identical CDR3 as well. The genes are TRBV28 and TRBJ1-5, with 7 bases lining up with TRBD1. Germline loops: CDR1 MDHEN, CDR2 SYDVKM. The trim removed 5 bases at V and 2 bases at J, leaving 0 bases unmatched. This CDR3 is built from 13 residues. As DNA, the CDR3 is TGTGCCAGCAGTCAGGGGGGCAATCAGCCCCAGCATTTT. It is translated as CASSQGGNQPQHF.

J is TRBJ2-5 and V is TRBV7-9; 8 bases line up with TRBD1. Germline CDR1 and CDR2: SEHNR and FQNEAQ (reference sequence). Trimming removed 5 bases from V and 5 bases from J; junction bases left unmatched: 13. CDR3 length: 16 amino acids. CDR3 in amino acids: CASSPGAGGAEETQYF. DNA for the CDR3: TGTGCCAGCAGCCCCGGGGCAGGGGGCGCGGAGGAGACCCAGTACTTC. The full variable domain, rest sourced from reference TRBV7-9 and TRBJ2-5, is DTGVSQNPRHKITKRGQNVTFRCDPISEHNRLYWYRQTLGQGPEFLTYFQNEAQLEKSRLLSDRFSAERPKGSFSTLEIQRTEQGDSAMYLCASSPGAGGAEETQYFGPGTRLLVL.

The V call is TRBV7-6, the J call TRBJ1-6; D is perhaps TRBD1 (6 bases). Between the trimmed V and J ends, which lost 5 bases and 0 bases, there was a span of 8 bases. The germline gives CDR1 SGHVS, CDR2 FNYEAQ. The CDR3 is made up of 15 amino acids. CDR3 nucleotides: TGTGCCAGCAGCCCGGACAGCTCCTATAATTCACCCCTCCACTTT. Residues: CASSPDSSYNSPLHF.

V is TRBV3-1 (or the pseudogene TRBV3-2) and J is TRBJ1-1, with a possible D match to TRBD1 (5 bases). CDR1 is LGHDT and CDR2 is YNNKEL in the germline V gene (reference sequence). This CDR3 contains 15 residues. Trimming pared 0 bases from V and 5 bases from J, leaving 13 bases between. This CDR3 reads CASSQDPGQATEAFF. CDR3 nucleotide sequence: TGTGCCAGCAGCCAAGATCCAGGGCAAGCAACTGAAGCTTTCTTT.

V is TRBV7-9 and J is TRBJ2-6; 11 bases match TRBD1. This CDR3 contains 17 residues. With V trimmed by 6 bases and J by 1 base, 5 bases remained unmatched. The V gene's germline CDR1 is SEHNR and CDR2 FQNEAQ (reference sequence). The chain's CDR3 is CASSWDRGVSGANVLTF. CDR3 sequence (DNA): TGTGCCAGCAGTTGGGACAGGGGGGTTTCTGGGGCCAACGTCCTGACTTTC. Combining the CDR3 with reference TRBV7-9 and TRBJ2-6 gives the whole variable domain DTGVSQNPRHKITKRGQNVTFRCDPISEHNRLYWYRQTLGQGPEFLTYFQNEAQLEKSRLLSDRFSAERPKGSFSTLEIQRTEQGDSAMYLCASSWDRGVSGANVLTFGAGSRLTVL.

V and J are TRBV28 and TRBJ1-6, with a weak D call TRBD1 (5 bases). V was cut by 3 bases and J by 5 bases, with 14 bases left in between. Germline lookup yields CDR1 MDHEN and CDR2 SYDVKM. The CDR3 is made up of 16 amino acids. The DNA for the CDR3 is TGTGCCAGCAGTTTTATCTCCGGGGGTAATAATTCACCCCTCCACTTT. Translation gives CASSFISGGNNSPLHF.

The rearrangement links TRBV4-1 to TRBJ2-6; TRBD1 agrees at 12 bases. CDR1 and CDR2 from the germline V gene are MGHRA and YSYEKL. V shed 3 bases, J shed 3 bases, and the junction held 3 bases outside the gene matches. The length of the CDR3 is 17 residues. The CDR3 spells CASSQGQGAHGANVLTF. CDR3 DNA sequence: TGCGCCAGCAGCCAGGGACAGGGGGCGCATGGGGCCAACGTCCTGACTTTC.

The chain is built from TRBV5-1 and TRBJ2-2; 12 bases are shared with TRBD2. Germline CDR1 and CDR2: SGHRS and YFSETQ. V dropped 7 bases and J dropped 5; count of bases not matched to a gene: 6. This CDR3 is built from 15 residues. The CDR3 nucleotides read TGCGCCAGCGGCAGACTAGCGGGGGAAACCGGGGAGCTGTTTTTT. Its protein product is CASGRLAGETGELFF.